These 10 T cell receptor beta chains were all obtained from the same sample, sequenced in a study of tumor and adjacent non-tumor tissue in lung cancer. The library came from three nested PCR rounds adapted from ARM-PCR protocols. TCRdb processed the multiplex PCR reads anew with MiXCR; each CDR3 protein has one entry. In the table there are over 85,000 distinct CDR3 sequences, approximately 80% of which are singletons. No cell sorting was done before RNA was extracted from the tissue. Sequencing was carried out using lung tumor tissue. Every receptor here comes from a man in his 70s with non-small cell lung cancer.

On this clonotype: Germline is not matched at one junction end, which may reflect a read error. The rearrangement uses TRBV6-6 and TRBJ2-4; D might be TRBD2 (5 bases). The CDR3 contains 12 residues. The germline CDR1 and CDR2 sequences are MNHNY and SVGAGI (reference sequence). CDR3: CSSRGIKSIQYF. The CDR3 region has the DNA TGTTCCAGCAGAGGGATTAAAAGCATTCAGTACTTC.

V usage is TRBV6-2 or TRBV6-3 and J usage is TRBJ2-1, with D unclear. The germline V gene encodes CDR1 MNHEY and CDR2 SVGEGT. The CDR3 consists of 14 residues. Here the CDR3 DNA reads TGTGTCAACAGTTACTCGAGGCGAGTTACCTCTCAGTTCTTC. This codes for CVNSYSRRVTSQFF.

A remark on this clonotype: Its ends do not fully match the called genes, so a read error is possible. The chain carries TRBV28 and TRBJ2-3; the D is unclear. Germline values: CDR1 MDHEN, CDR2 SYDVKM. CDR3 length equals 18 residues. The CDR3 region is CACSSPQYGLLSTDTQYF. The CDR3 region has the DNA TGTGCCTGCAGTTCCCCACAATATGGTTTACTTAGCACAGATACGCAGTATTTT. The full variable domain, its missing parts supplied by reference TRBV28 and TRBJ2-3, is DVKVTQSSRYLVKRTGEKVFLECVQDMDHENMFWYRQDPGLGLRLIYFSYDVKMKEKGDIPEGYSVSREKKERFSLILESASTNQTSMYLCACSSPQYGLLSTDTQYFGPGTRLTVL.

To note about this clonotype: The junction differs from germline at one of its ends, possibly a read error. V and J are TRBV6-6 and TRBJ1-1; no reliable D call. The CDR3 is 17 amino acids. The germline V gene has CDR1 MNHNY and CDR2 SVGAGI (reference sequence). CDR3 amino acids: CASRRILWATTNTKAFF. The CDR3 DNA sequence: TGTGCCAGCAGACGCATCCTTTGGGCGACAACGAACACTAAAGCTTTCTTT.

A note on this clonotype: One junction end does not reproduce the germline sequence, and a read error may be involved. This chain connects TRBV6-6 to TRBJ2-7; D is unclear. Germline loops: CDR1 MNHNY, CDR2 SVGAGI (reference sequence). This CDR3 spans 14 amino acids. CDR3 sequence reads: CASSYQDRVYDQYF. The CDR3 region has the DNA TGTGCCAGCAGTTACCAGGATAGGGTATACGATCAGTACTTC.

For this clonotype: The junction does not match germline at one end; this may be a read error. This chain links TRBV11-2 with TRBJ1-3; D not certain. Germline loops: CDR1 SGHAT, CDR2 FQNNGV. The CDR3 loop spans 15 amino acids. CDR3 coding DNA: TGTGCCAGCAGCCGGACCTGGACCCCTGGAGACACCATATATTTT. Translation: CASSRTWTPGDTIYF.

A remark on this clonotype: This sequence may be a read error, since a much larger clone differs from it by one base. The chain has TRBV2 and TRBJ1-4; 7 nucleotides agree with TRBD1. The CDR3 is 11 residues long. Germline CDR1 and CDR2: SNHLY and FYNNEI. The DNA for the CDR3 is TGCGCCCGGACAGGAAACGAAAAACTGTTTTTT. Its protein product is CARTGNEKLFF.

This clonotype was seen once. The CDR3 ends on some other residue instead of the conserved phenylalanine or tryptophan, so this is likely a read error. The chain employs TRBV29-1 and TRBJ2-1; the D is unclear. The CDR3 totals 13 residues. The V gene lost 4 bases and the J gene lost 9 bases, with 16 bases spanning the gap. Germline assignment: CDR1 SQVTM and CDR2 ANQGSEA. In DNA form, the CDR3 reads TGCAGCGTTGCCTACTGGTTGGAAGGTGAGCAGTTCTCC. As protein: CSVAYWLEGEQFS.

In the case of this clonotype: An end of the junction does not agree with germline; a read error may underlie this. The V gene is TRBV6-1, the J gene TRBJ1-4; TRBD1 matches 8 bases. This CDR3 spans 16 amino acids. Germline CDR1 reads MNHNS; CDR2 reads SASEGT. The CDR3 region has the DNA TGTGCCATCAGTCATGCAACAGGGGGTTTAGGGGAAAAACTGTTTTTT. Residues: CAISHATGGLGEKLFF.

As to this clonotype: A junction end diverges from the germline sequence, so it may reflect a read error. J is TRBJ2-2 and V is TRBV10-3, with TRBD2 as a possible D gene (6 bases). The length of the CDR3 is 16 residues. Germline-derived CDR1 and CDR2 are ENHRY and SYGVKD. CDR3 DNA sequence: TGTACCATCAGTGAGGATAGCGGAAGGAACACCGGGGAGCTGTTTTTT. This codes for CTISEDSGRNTGELFF.